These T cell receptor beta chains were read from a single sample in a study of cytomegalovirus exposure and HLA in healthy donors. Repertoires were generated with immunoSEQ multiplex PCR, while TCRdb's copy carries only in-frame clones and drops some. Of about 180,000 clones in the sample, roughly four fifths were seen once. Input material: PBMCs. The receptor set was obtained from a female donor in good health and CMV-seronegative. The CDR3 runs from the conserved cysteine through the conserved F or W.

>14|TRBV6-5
CASSLAQPNTEAFF
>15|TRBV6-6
CASSPGLLGPYEQYF
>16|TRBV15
CATSRDPTAGGETQYF
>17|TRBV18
CASSLATRGAGANVLTF
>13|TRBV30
CACPGQANTEAFF
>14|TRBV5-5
CASHSRGKTYEQYF
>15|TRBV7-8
CASSSKGDTNTEAFF
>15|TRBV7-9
CASSQTRTGDQPQHF
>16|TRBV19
CASRAGGYRDTDTQYF
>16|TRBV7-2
CASSSTWDTYNSPLHF
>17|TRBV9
CASSDPSGAGLTREQFF
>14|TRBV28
CASSPNLDTGELFF
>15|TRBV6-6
CASSYSSSSNQPQHF
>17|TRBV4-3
CASTQDWVAGNYNEQFF
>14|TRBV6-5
CASRGRGSGEKLFF
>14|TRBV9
CASSGGQSNQPQHF
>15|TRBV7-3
CASSPTGTIGNEQFF
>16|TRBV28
CASNTVGRGGHQPQHF
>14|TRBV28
CASSEVSHQETQYF
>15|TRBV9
CASSPRGQAVNTIYF
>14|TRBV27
CASGNRGRNQPQHF
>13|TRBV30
CAWRLAFSYEQYF
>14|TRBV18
CASSPGTPRETQYF
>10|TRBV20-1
CSGGGNEQFF
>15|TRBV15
CATSTTGGEGQPQHF
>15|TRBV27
CASSLLGTSSYEQFF
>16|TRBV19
CASTPGTGRNNQPQHF
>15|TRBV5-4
CASSPGGGLNTEAFF
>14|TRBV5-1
CASSPWTGQTEAFF
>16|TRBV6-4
CASSDTSGGPYNEQFF
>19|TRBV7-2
CASSPRGTSGGLFSYEQYF